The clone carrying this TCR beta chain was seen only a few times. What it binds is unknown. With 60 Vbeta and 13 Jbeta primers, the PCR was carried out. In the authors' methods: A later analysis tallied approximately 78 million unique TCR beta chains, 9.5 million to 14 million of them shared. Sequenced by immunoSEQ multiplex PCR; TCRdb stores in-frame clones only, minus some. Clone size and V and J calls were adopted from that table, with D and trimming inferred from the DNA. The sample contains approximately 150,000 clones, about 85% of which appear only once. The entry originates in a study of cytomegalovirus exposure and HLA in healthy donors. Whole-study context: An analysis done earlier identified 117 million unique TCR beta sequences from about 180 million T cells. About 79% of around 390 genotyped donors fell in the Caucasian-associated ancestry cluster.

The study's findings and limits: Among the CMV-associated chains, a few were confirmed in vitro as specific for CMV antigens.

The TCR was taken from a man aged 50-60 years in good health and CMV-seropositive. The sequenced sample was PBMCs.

The CDR3 spells CSVGQSGYTF. The CDR3 DNA is TGCAGCGTCGGACAGAGCGGCTACACCTTC. V and J are TRBV29-1 and TRBJ1-2; a weak D match, TRBD1 (6 bases). Germline-derived CDR1 and CDR2 are SQVTM and ANQGSEA. This CDR3 has 10 amino acids. Trimming removed 6 bases at V and 8 bases at J, with 10 bases between.